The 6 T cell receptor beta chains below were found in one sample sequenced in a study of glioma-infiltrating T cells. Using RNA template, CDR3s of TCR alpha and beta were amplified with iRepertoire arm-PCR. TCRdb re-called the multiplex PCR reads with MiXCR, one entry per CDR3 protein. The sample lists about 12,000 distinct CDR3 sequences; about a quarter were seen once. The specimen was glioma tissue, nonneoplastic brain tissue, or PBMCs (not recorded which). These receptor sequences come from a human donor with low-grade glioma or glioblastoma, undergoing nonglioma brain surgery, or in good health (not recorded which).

CDR3 DNA: TGTGCCAGCAGCCCCCCCAGGAACGAGCAGTACTTC. Protein product: CASSPPRNEQYF. The chain combines TRBV6-5 with TRBJ2-7; no reliable D call. From germline, CDR1 is MNHEY and CDR2 SVGAGI. Between the trimmed V and J ends, which lost 6 bases and 5 bases, there was a span of 11 bases. The CDR3 sequence is 12 residues long.

In DNA, the CDR3 is TGTGCCAGCAGTGAATATAGCTCGACAGCGGTATTTCGAGGTGGGGGCTACACCTTC. Its protein product is CASSEYSSTAVFRGGGYTF. The chain joins TRBV6-1 to TRBJ1-2; weak D call: TRBD1 (5 bases). Germline loops: CDR1 MNHNS, CDR2 SASEGT. The V gene lost 2 bases and the J gene lost 8 bases, with 30 bases spanning the gap. The CDR3 is made up of 19 amino acids.

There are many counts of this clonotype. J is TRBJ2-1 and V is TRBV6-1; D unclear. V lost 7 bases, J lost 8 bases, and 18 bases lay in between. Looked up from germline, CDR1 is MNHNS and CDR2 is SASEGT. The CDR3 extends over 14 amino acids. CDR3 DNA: TGTGCCAGCACCCCTCAACCCCAAGCGTATGAGCAGTTCTTC. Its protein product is CASTPQPQAYEQFF.

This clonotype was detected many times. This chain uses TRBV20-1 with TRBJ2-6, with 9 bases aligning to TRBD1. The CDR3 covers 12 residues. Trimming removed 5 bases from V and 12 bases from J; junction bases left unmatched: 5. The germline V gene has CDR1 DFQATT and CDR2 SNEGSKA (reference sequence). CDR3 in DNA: TGCAGTGCTGAGACAGGGGGTGGCGTCCTGACTTTC. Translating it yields CSAETGGGVLTF.

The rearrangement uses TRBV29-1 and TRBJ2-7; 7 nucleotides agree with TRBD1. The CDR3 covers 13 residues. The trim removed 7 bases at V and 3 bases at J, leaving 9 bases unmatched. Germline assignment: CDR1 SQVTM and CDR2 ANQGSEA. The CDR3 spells CSALRDSNYEQYF. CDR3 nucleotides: TGCAGCGCCCTCCGGGACAGCAACTACGAGCAGTACTTC.

CDR3 sequence: CASSLDQGVGYTF. In DNA form, the CDR3 reads TGTGCCAGCAGCTTAGACCAGGGCGTTGGCTACACCTTC. The chain couples TRBV11-2 to TRBJ1-2, with a tentative D call TRBD1 (5 bases). CDR3 size: 13 residues. The germline V and J ends were trimmed by 0 bases and 7 bases, with 9 bases remaining between them. Germline V gene lookup returns CDR1 SGHAT and CDR2 FQNNGV. Using reference TRBV11-2 and TRBJ1-2 for the parts outside the CDR3, the full variable domain is EAGVAQSPRYKIIEKRQSVAFWCNPISGHATLYWYQQILGQGPKLLIQFQNNGVVDDSQLPKDRFSAERLKGVDSTLKIQPAKLEDSAVYLCASSLDQGVGYTFGSGTRLTVV.